This T cell receptor (beta chain) comes out of a study of blood T cell repertoires in COVID-19. Study overall: Spain, Italy and the United States supplied samples that represented acute and convalescent COVID-19.

Using immunoSEQ multiplex PCR, the repertoire was profiled, and TCRdb retains in-frame clones only, with some absent. The sample has nearly 350,000 clones, more than 70% seen once. V was shortened by 0 bases and J by 5 bases, with 11 bases between the two germline ends. Germline-derived CDR1 and CDR2 are LGHDT and YNNKEL (reference sequence). The CDR3 covers 14 residues. The sequence came from a man aged 25 to 40 with active or convalescent COVID-19. This sequence joins TRBV3-1 (or the pseudogene TRBV3-2) and TRBJ2-7; D may be TRBD1 (6 bases). The sample consisted of peripheral blood. The CDR3 DNA sequence: TGTGCCAGCAGCCAAGAAACAGGGTTGGACGAGCAGTACTTC. This translates into CASSQETGLDEQYF.